Sequencing of this TCR beta chain was carried out in a study of blood T cell repertoires in COVID-19. Background on the study: Material from acute and convalescent COVID-19 was sourced from the United States, Italy and Spain. T cells, B-cell-depleted T cells, or PBMCs supplied cDNA or gDNA.

Generated by immunoSEQ multiplex PCR, the TCRdb table keeps only in-frame clones and is missing some. The sample lists fewer than 250,000 clones, 75% to 90% occurring once. The germline gives CDR1 SGHAT, CDR2 FQNNGV. V gave up 5 bases and J gave up 8 bases, with 16 bases separating them. This CDR3 contains 14 residues. The rearrangement uses TRBV11-2 and TRBJ2-1, with D possibly matching TRBD2 (6 bases). The sequenced sample consisted of peripheral blood. This clonotype was sampled from a middle-aged man with acute or convalescent COVID-19. The DNA of the CDR3 is TGTGCCAGCAGCCCCGCCGGGACTTTCCATGAGCAGTTCTTC. It specifies CASSPAGTFHEQFF.